This T cell receptor (beta chain) was found in a study of glioma-infiltrating T cells after dendritic cell vaccination. CDR3 length equals 14 residues. The V end was cut by 11 bases, the J end by 0 bases, with 16 bases between. Germline CDR1 LNHDA, CDR2 SQIVND (reference sequence). Time point reported: after dendritic cell vaccination, including at tumor progression/relapse. Here immunoSEQ multiplex PCR was the method, and the copy in TCRdb shows in-frame clones only, minus some. This table holds roughly 10,000 clones, more than 65% found once. This clone has only one observation. The chain has TRBV19 and TRBJ1-1; perhaps TRBD1 as D (5 bases). The specimen was blood, collected after dendritic cell vaccination. The clonotype comes from a human donor with glioblastoma. The CDR3, as DNA: TGTGCCTCAAAAGGGGACTCCTTGAACACTGAAGCTTTCTTT. The encoded protein is CASKGDSLNTEAFF.